These 18 T cell receptor beta chains came from one sample sequenced in a study of cytomegalovirus exposure and HLA in healthy donors. Use of 60 Vbeta and 13 Jbeta primers characterized the PCR. The table came from immunoSEQ multiplex PCR; TCRdb's copy has only in-frame clones and leaves some out. The data hold 150,000 or so clones, with approximately 80% observed a single time. The sequencing input was PBMCs. The receptors come from a female donor in good health and CMV-seronegative.

V is TRBV25-1 and J is TRBJ2-2; 8 nucleotides line up with TRBD1. CDR1 MGHDK and CDR2 SYGVNS come from the germline V gene. The CDR3 has 16 amino acids. Trimming removed 4 bases from V and 1 base from J; junction bases left unmatched: 5. The CDR3 nucleotides read TGTGCCAGCAGTGCCCCGGACAGGGTGAACACCGGGGAGCTGTTTTTT. This sequence encodes CASSAPDRVNTGELFF.

This clone appeared once. The V and J genes are TRBV7-2 and TRBJ1-4; D not certain. The germline V gene encodes CDR1 SGHTA and CDR2 FQGNSA. The CDR3 is 15 residues long. V was cut by 4 bases and J by 1 base, with 10 bases left in between. CDR3 in amino acids: CASSYRRRTNEKLFF. The DNA for the CDR3 is TGTGCCAGCAGCTACCGAAGGAGAACTAATGAAAAACTGTTTTTT. The whole variable domain, remainder taken from reference TRBV7-2 and TRBJ1-4, is GAGVSQSPSNKVTEKGKDVELRCDPISGHTALYWYRQSLGQGLEFLIYFQGNSAPDKSGLPSDRFSAERTGGSVSTLTIQRTQQEDSAVYLCASSYRRRTNEKLFFGSGTQLSVL.

The chain joins TRBV2 to TRBJ1-5; 7 bases fit TRBD1. CDR3 length equals 17 residues. The V and J ends lost 7 bases and 2 bases, in that order; junction bases with no gene match: 14. Germline V gene lookup returns CDR1 SNHLY and CDR2 FYNNEI. CDR3 sequence: CASIRDRELMGNQPQHF. Here the CDR3 DNA reads TGTGCCAGCATCCGGGACAGAGAACTCATGGGCAATCAGCCCCAGCATTTT.

The chain is built from TRBV30 and TRBJ1-6, with 7 nucleotides matching TRBD1. The V gene end was trimmed by 7 bases and the J gene end by 9 bases; junction bases not matched to a gene: 9. The CDR3 extends over 13 amino acids. CDR1 GTSNPN and CDR2 SVGIG come from the germline V gene (reference sequence). CDR3 nucleotides: TGTGCCTTATACAGGGGTGGTCTTTCACCCCTCCACTTT. Translation: CALYRGGLSPLHF.

This sequence joins TRBV7-6 and TRBJ2-1, with 9 bases lining up with TRBD2. This CDR3 contains 13 residues. Germline CDR1 SGHVS, CDR2 FNYEAQ. The ends lost 5 bases at V and 7 bases at J; junction bases unmatched: 3. The CDR3 spells CASSQGLANEQFF. In DNA, the CDR3 is TGTGCCAGCAGCCAAGGACTAGCGAATGAGCAGTTCTTC.

The chain has TRBV27 and TRBJ2-2; TRBD2 might be the D (6 bases). Germline V gene data show CDR1 as MNHEY and CDR2 as SMNVEV (reference sequence). V lost 5 bases to trimming and J lost 5 bases, with 18 bases between them. The CDR3 length is 16 residues. The CDR3: CASSPRDWVGTGELFF. The CDR3, as DNA: TGTGCCAGCAGTCCGAGGGACTGGGTGGGGACCGGGGAGCTGTTTTTT.

This clone was found once. The genes are TRBV4-1 and TRBJ2-3, with TRBD1 matching 7 bases. This CDR3 is 15 amino acids long. Germline V lookup: CDR1 MGHRA, CDR2 YSYEKL. The J segment lost 4 bases and the V segment lost 4 bases, leaving 8 bases of the junction unmatched. CDR3 DNA sequence: TGCGCCAGCAGCCCCAGGGGGAGCCAAGCAGATACGCAGTATTTT. It codes for CASSPRGSQADTQYF.

The rearrangement uses TRBV6-1 and TRBJ1-2; no clear D. The CDR3 covers 14 residues. Germline CDR1 and CDR2: MNHNS and SASEGT. V lost 1 base and J lost 5, with 11 bases in between. This chain's CDR3 is CASSEGLQQYGYTF. The CDR3 nucleotides are TGTGCCAGCAGTGAAGGCTTACAGCAATATGGCTACACCTTC.

The CDR3 nucleotides are TGCAGCGTTGAATGGACAGGCCACGGTTCTGAAGCTTTCTTT. Translation gives CSVEWTGHGSEAFF. V usage is TRBV29-1 and J usage is TRBJ1-1; 7 nucleotides line up with TRBD1. Unmatched junction bases numbered 9, after V lost 2 bases and J lost 6 bases. CDR1 is SQVTM, CDR2 ANQGSEA, per germline. This CDR3 has 14 amino acids.

V usage is TRBV6-1 and J usage is TRBJ1-4, with 7 bases aligning to TRBD1. The V and J ends lost 6 bases and 7 bases, in that order; junction bases with no gene match: 8. This CDR3 has 14 amino acids. From germline, CDR1 is MNHNS and CDR2 SASEGT. CDR3 sequence reads: CASRNTGAGEKLFF. DNA for the CDR3: TGTGCCAGCAGAAATACAGGGGCGGGTGAAAAACTGTTTTTT.

The rearrangement joins TRBV2 to TRBJ2-1, with 9 bases identical to TRBD1. In germline, CDR1 is SNHLY, CDR2 FYNNEI. The CDR3 is made up of 15 amino acids. V trimming: 3 bases; J trimming: 7 bases; junction bases outside the gene matches: 7. CDR3 sequence reads: CASSDLFDRGNEQFF. The CDR3 coding sequence is TGTGCCAGCAGTGATTTGTTTGACAGGGGGAATGAGCAGTTCTTC.

V gene TRBV28 combines with J gene TRBJ2-5; 7 bases align to TRBD1. Germline CDR1 MDHEN, CDR2 SYDVKM. V gave up 1 base and J gave up 3 bases; unmatched junction bases: 8. The CDR3 is made up of 16 amino acids. The CDR3 reads CASSLFLGQTEETQYF. The DNA of the CDR3 is TGTGCCAGCAGTTTATTCCTGGGACAGACTGAAGAGACCCAGTACTTC.

The count of this clone is one. This sequence joins TRBV4-1 and TRBJ1-4, with a possible D match to TRBD1 (6 bases). Germline assignment: CDR1 MGHRA and CDR2 YSYEKL. Trimming stripped 3 bases from V and 8 bases from J, with 13 bases between. CDR3 length equals 14 residues. CDR3 sequence reads: CASSHNRVEEKLFF. CDR3 nucleotides: TGCGCCAGCAGCCATAACAGGGTAGAAGAAAAACTGTTTTTT.

The chain employs TRBV6-5 and TRBJ2-3, with D perhaps matching TRBD2 (5 bases). The CDR3 contains 15 residues. Germline CDR1 MNHEY, CDR2 SVGAGI. Trimming cost V 5 bases and J 3 bases, with 15 bases left between them. This CDR3 is CASSPEGSSTDTQYF. Written as DNA, the CDR3 is TGTGCCAGCAGTCCCGAAGGGAGCAGTACAGATACGCAGTATTTT.

This sequence joins TRBV9 and TRBJ2-5, with D unclear. The V gene's germline CDR1 is SGDLS and CDR2 YYNGEE. With 0 bases removed from V and 3 bases from J, the gap between germline ends came to 6 bases. This CDR3 is 13 amino acids long. The CDR3 is CASSVVPEETQYF. The CDR3 nucleotides are TGTGCCAGCAGCGTAGTCCCGGAAGAGACCCAGTACTTC.

The rearrangement joins TRBV19 to TRBJ1-1; possibly TRBD1 for D (5 bases). This CDR3 is built from 15 residues. The germline gives CDR1 LNHDA, CDR2 SQIVND (reference sequence). Trimming removed 7 bases from V and 1 base from J, with 16 bases in between. The CDR3 spells CASISGGAANTEAFF. In DNA, the CDR3 is TGTGCCAGTATCTCCGGCGGGGCAGCGAACACTGAAGCTTTCTTT.

The rearrangement uses TRBV7-9 and TRBJ2-5; D is undetermined. The germline V and J ends were trimmed by 0 bases and 4 bases, with 6 bases remaining between them. The CDR3 spans 13 residues. The germline CDR1 and CDR2 sequences are SEHNR and FQNEAQ (reference sequence). The CDR3 here is CASSLATGETQYF. The CDR3 DNA sequence: TGTGCCAGCAGCTTAGCTACCGGAGAGACCCAGTACTTC. The complete variable domain, with remaining parts taken from reference TRBV7-9 and TRBJ2-5, reads DTGVSQNPRHKITKRGQNVTFRCDPISEHNRLYWYRQTLGQGPEFLTYFQNEAQLEKSRLLSDRFSAERPKGSFSTLEIQRTEQGDSAMYLCASSLATGETQYFGPGTRLLVL.

J is TRBJ2-5 and V is TRBV2; 14 bases fit TRBD2. V was clipped by 4 bases and J by 4 bases; unmatched bases: 2. CDR1 SNHLY and CDR2 FYNNEI come from the germline V gene. CDR3 length equals 15 residues. The CDR3 spells CASSGLAGGIETQYF. The CDR3 region has the DNA TGTGCCAGCAGTGGACTAGCGGGAGGGATAGAGACCCAGTACTTC.